The present T cell receptor beta chain was sequenced within a study of T cells in Graves' hyperthyroidism and ophthalmopathy. Study information: Before treatment of any kind, peripheral blood was taken at initial diagnosis. Findings and limits, study-wide: Model predictions of ophthalmopathy came a median roughly 6.7 months before onset.

The CDR3 has 14 residues. Germline V gene sequence: CDR1 DFQATT, CDR2 SNEGSKA (reference sequence). Trimming stripped 1 base from V and 3 bases from J, with 13 bases between. Clinicians diagnosed patients from clinical symptoms, serum thyroxine and TRAb, thyroid ultrasound and orbital computed tomography. Researchers amplified the TCR beta CDR3 regions from RNA transcripts. With the HTBI primer set, the TCR CDR3 went through a first round of RT-PCR. TCRdb itself ran the multiplex PCR reads through MiXCR, one entry per CDR3 protein. The table has hundreds of thousands of distinct CDR3 sequences, roughly 17% seen once. This clonotype was seen repeatedly, ten times or more. Its antigen is currently unknown.

The sample was blood. This rearrangement joins TRBV20-1 to TRBJ2-7, with a tentative D call TRBD1 (6 bases). This clonotype was sampled from a woman aged 18-30 years with Graves' hyperthyroidism. CDR3 DNA: TGCAGTGCTAGAGGGGGGCAGCTGGACTACGAGCAGTACTTC. As protein: CSARGGQLDYEQYF.